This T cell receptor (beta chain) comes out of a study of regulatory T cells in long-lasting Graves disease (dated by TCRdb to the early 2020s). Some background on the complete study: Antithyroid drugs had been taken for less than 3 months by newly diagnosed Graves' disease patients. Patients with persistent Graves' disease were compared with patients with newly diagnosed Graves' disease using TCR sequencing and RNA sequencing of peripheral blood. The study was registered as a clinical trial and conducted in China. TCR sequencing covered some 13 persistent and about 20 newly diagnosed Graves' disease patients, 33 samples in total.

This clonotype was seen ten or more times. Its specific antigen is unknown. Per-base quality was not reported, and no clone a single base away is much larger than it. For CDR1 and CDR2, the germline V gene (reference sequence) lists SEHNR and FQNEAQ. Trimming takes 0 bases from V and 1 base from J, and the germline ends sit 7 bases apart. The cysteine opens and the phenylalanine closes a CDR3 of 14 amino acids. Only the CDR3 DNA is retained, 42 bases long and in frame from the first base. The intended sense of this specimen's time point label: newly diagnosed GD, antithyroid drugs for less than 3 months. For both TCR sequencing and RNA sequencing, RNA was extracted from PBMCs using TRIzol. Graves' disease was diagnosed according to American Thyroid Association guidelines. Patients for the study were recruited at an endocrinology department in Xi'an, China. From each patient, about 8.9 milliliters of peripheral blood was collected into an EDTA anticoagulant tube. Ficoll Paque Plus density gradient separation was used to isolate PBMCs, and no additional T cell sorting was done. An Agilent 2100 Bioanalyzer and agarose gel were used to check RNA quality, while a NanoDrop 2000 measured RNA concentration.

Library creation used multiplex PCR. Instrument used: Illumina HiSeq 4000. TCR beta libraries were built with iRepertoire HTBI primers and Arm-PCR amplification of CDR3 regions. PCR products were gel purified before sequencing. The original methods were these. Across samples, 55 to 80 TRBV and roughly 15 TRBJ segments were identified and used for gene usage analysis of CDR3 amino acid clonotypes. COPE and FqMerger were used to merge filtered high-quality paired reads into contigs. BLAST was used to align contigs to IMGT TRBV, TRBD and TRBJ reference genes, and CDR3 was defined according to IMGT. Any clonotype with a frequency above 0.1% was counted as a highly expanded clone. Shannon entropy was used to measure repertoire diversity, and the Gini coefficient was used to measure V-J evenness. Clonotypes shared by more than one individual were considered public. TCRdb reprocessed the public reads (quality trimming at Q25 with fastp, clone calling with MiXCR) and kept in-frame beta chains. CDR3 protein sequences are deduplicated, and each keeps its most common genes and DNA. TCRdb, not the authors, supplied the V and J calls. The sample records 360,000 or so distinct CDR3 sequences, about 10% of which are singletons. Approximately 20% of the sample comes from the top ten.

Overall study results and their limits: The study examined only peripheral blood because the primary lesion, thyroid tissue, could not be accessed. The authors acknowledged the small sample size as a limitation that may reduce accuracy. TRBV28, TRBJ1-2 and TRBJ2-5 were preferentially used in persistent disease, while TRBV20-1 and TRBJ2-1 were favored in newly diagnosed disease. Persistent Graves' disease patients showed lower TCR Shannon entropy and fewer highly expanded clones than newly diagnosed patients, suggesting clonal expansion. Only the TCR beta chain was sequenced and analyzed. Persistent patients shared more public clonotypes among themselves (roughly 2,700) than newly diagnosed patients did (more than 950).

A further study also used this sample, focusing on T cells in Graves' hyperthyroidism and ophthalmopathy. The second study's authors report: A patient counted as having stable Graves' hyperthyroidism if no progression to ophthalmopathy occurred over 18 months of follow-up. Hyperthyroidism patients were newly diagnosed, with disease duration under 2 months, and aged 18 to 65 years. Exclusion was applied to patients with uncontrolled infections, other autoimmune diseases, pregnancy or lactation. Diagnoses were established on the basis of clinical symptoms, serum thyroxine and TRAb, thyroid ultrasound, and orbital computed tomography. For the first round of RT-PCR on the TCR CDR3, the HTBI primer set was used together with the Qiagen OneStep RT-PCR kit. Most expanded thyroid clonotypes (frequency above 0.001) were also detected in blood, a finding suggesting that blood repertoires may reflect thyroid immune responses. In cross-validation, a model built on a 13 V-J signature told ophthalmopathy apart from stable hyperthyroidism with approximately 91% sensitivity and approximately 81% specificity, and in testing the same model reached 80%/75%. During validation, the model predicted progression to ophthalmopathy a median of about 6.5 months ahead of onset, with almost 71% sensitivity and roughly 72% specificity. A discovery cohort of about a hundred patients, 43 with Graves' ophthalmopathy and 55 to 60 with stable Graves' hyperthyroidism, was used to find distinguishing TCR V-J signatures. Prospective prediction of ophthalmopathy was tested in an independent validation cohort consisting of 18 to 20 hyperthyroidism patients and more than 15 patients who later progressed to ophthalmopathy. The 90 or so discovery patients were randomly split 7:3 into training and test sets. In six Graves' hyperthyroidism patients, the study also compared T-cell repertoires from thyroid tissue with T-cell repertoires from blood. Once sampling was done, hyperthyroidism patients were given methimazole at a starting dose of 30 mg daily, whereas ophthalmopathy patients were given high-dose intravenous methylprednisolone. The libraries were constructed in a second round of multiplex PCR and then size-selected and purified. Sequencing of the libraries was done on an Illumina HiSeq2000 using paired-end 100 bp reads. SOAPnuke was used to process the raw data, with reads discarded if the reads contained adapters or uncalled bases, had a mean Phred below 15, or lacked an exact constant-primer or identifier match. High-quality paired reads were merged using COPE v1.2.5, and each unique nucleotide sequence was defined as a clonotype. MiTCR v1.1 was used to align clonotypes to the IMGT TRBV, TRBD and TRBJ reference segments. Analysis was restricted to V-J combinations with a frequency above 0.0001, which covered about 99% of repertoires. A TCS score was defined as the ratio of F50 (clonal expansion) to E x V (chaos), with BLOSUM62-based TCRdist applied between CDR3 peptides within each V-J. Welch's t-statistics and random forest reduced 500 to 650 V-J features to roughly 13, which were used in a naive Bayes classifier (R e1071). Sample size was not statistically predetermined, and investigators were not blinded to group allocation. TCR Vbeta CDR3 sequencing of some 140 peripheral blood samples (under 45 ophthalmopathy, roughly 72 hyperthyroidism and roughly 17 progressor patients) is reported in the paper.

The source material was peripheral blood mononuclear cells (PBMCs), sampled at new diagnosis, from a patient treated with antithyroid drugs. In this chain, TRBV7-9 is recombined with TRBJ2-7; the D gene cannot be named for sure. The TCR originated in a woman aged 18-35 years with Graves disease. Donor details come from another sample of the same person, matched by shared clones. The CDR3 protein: CASSLALRSYEQYF. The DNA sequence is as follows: TGTGCCAGCAGCTTAGCTCTTAGGTCCTACGAGCAGTACTTC.